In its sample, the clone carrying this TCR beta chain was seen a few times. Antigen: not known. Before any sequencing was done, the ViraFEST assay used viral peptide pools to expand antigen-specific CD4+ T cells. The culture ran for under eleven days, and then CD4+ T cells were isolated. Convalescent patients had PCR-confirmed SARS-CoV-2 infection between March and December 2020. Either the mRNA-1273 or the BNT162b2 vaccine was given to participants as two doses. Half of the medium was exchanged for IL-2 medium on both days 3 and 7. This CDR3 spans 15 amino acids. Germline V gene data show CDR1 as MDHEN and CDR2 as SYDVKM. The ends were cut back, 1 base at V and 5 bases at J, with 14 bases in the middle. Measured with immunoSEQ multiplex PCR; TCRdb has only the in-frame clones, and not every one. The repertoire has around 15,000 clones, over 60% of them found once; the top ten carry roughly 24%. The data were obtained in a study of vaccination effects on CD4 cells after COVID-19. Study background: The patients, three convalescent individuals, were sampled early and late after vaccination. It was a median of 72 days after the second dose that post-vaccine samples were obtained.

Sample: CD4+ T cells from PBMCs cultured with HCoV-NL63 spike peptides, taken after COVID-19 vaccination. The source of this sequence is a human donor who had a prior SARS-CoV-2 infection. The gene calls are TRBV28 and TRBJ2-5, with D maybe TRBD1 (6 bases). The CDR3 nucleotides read TGTGCCAGCAGTTTATTGGGACAACCAAGTGAGACCCAGTACTTC. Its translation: CASSLLGQPSETQYF.